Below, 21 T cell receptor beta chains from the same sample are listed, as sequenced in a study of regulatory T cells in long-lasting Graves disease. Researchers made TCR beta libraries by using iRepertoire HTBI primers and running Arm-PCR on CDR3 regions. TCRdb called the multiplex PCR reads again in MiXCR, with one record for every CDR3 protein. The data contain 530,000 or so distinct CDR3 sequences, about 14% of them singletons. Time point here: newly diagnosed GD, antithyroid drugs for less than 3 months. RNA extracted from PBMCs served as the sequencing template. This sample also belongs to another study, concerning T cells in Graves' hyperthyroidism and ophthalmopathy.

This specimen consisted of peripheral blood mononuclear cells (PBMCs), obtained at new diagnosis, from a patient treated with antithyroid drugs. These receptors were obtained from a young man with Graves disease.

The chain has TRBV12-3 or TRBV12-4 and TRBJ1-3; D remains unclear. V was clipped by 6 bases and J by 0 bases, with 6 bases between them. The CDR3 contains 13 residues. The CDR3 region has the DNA TGTGCCAGCAGGCAGCGCTCTGGAAACACCATATATTTT. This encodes CASRQRSGNTIYF.

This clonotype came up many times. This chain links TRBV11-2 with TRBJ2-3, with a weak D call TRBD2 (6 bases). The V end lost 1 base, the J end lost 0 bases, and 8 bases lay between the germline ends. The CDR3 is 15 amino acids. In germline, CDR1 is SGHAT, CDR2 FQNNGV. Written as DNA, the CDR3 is TGTGCCAGCAGCTTAGGTAGCGGAAGCACAGATACGCAGTATTTT. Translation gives CASSLGSGSTDTQYF.

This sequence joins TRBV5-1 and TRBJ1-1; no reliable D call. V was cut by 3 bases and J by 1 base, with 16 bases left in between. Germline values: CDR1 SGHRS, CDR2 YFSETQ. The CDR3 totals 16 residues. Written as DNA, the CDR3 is TGCGCCAGCAGCTCATACCCAGGACGTACGAACACTGAAGCTTTCTTT. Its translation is CASSSYPGRTNTEAFF.

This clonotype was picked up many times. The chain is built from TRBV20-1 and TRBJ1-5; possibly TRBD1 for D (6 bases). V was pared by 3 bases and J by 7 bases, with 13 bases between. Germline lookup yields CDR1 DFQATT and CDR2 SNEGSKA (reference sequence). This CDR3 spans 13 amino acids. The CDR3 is CSASETGQQPQHF. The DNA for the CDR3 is TGCAGTGCTAGCGAGACAGGCCAACAGCCCCAGCATTTT.

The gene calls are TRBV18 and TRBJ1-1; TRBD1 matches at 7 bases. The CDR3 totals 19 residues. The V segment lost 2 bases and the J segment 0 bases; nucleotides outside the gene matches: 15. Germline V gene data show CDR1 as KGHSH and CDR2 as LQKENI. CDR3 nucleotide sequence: TGTGCCAGCTCACCAGTGGGACAGCAGGACAGATTCCTGAACACTGAAGCTTTCTTT. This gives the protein CASSPVGQQDRFLNTEAFF.

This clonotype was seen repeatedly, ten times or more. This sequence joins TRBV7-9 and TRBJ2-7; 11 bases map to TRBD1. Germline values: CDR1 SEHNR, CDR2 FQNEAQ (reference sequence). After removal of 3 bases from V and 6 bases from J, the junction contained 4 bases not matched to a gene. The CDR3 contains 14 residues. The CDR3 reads CASSLGQGGREQYF. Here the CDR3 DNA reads TGTGCCAGCAGCTTGGGACAGGGGGGTCGCGAGCAGTACTTC.

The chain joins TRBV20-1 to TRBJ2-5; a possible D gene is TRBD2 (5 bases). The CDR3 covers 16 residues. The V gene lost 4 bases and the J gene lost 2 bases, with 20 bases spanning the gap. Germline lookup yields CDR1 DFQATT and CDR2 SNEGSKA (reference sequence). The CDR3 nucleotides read TGCAGTGCTACCCCCGTTGTGGGGAGCTGGCAAGAGACCCAGTACTTC. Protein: CSATPVVGSWQETQYF.

The DNA for the CDR3 is TGTGCCTGGAGTGTACTCTCGGCGCAGTATTTT. Its translation is CAWSVLSAQYF. This sequence joins TRBV30 and TRBJ2-3; D unresolved. CDR3 length: 11 amino acids. Germline V CDR1 and CDR2: GTSNPN, SVGIG (reference sequence). The V end lost 0 bases, the J end lost 10 bases, and 8 bases lay between the germline ends.

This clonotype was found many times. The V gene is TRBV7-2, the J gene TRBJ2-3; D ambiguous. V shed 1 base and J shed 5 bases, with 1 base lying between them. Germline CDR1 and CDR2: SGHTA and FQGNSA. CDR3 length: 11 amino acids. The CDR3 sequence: CASSLVDTQYF. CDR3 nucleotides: TGTGCCAGCAGCTTAGTAGATACGCAGTATTTT.

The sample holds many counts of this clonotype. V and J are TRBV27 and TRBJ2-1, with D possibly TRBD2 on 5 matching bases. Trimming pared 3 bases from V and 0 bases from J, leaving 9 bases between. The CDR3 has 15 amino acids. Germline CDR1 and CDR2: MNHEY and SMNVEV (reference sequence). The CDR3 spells CASSFERSSYNEQFF. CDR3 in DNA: TGTGCCAGCAGTTTCGAGCGGAGCTCCTACAATGAGCAGTTCTTC.

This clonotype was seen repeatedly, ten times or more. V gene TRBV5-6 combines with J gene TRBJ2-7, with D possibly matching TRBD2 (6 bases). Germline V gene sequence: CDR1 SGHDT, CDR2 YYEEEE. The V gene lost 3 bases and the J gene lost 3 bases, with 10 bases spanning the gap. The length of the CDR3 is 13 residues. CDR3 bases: TGTGCCAGCAGCTACCGGGGGATCTACGAGCAGTACTTC. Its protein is CASSYRGIYEQYF.

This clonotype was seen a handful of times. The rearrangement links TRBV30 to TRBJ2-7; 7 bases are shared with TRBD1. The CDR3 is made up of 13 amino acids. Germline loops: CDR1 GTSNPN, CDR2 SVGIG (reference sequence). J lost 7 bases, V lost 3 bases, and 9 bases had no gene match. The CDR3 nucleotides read TGTGCCTGGAGAAGGGGGCAAGTGGGGGAGCAGTACTTC. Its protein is CAWRRGQVGEQYF.

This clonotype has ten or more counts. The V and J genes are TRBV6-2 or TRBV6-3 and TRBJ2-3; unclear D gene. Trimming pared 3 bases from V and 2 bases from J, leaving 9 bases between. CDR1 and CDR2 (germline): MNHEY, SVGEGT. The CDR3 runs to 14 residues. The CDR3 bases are TGTGCCAGCAGTTATGGCCTTTTCACAGATACGCAGTATTTT. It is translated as CASSYGLFTDTQYF.

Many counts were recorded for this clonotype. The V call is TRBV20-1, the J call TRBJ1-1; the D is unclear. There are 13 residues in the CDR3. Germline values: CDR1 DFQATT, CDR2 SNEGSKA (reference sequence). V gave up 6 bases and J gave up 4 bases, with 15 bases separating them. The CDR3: CSALPTVSTEAFF. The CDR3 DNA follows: TGCAGTGCCCTCCCCACAGTCAGCACTGAAGCTTTCTTT.

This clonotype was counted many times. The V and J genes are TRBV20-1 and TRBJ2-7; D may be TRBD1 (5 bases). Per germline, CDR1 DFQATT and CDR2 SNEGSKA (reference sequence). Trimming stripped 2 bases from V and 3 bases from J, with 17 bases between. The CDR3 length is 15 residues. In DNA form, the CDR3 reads TGCAGTGCTAGACCCTTTTCAGGGCAGGACTACGAGCAGTACTTC. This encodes CSARPFSGQDYEQYF.

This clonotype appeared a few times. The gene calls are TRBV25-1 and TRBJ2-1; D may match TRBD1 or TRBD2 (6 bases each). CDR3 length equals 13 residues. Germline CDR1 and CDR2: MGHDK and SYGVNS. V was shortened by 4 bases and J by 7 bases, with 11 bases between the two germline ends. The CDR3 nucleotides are TGTGCCAGCAGTGCGGGGGCTGGAAATGAGCAGTTCTTC. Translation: CASSAGAGNEQFF.

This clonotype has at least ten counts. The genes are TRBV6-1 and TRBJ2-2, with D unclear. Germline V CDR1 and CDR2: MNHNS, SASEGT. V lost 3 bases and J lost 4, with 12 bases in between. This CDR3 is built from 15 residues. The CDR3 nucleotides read TGTGCCAGCAGTGACGGCACATACACCACCGGGGAGCTGTTTTTT. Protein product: CASSDGTYTTGELFF.

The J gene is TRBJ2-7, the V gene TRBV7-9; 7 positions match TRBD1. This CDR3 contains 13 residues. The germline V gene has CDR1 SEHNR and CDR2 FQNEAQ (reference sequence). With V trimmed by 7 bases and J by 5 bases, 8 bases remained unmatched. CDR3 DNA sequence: TGTGCCAGCACCCGACAGGGCCTAGACGAGCAGTACTTC. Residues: CASTRQGLDEQYF.

CDR3 in amino acids: CASQGNLRNTEAFF. The CDR3, as DNA: TGCGCCAGCCAGGGTAACCTCAGGAACACTGAAGCTTTCTTT. V gene TRBV5-1 combines with J gene TRBJ1-1; D is possibly TRBD1 (5 bases). Germline V gives CDR1 SGHRS, CDR2 YFSETQ. The CDR3 is 14 amino acids. V shed 7 bases and J shed 1 base, with 14 bases lying between them.

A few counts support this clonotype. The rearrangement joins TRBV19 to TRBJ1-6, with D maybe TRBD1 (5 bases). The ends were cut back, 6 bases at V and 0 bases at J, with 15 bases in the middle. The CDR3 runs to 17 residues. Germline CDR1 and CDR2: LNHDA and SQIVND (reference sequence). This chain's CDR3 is CASRRQFYSSYNSPLHF. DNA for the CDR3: TGTGCCAGTAGGAGACAGTTCTACAGCTCCTATAATTCACCCCTCCACTTT.

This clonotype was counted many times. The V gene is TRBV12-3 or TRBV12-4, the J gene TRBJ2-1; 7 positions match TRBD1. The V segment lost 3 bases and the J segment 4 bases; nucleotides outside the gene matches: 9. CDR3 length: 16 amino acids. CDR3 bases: TGTGCCAGCAGTTTGGTGACAGGGACGGGTTACAATGAGCAGTTCTTC. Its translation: CASSLVTGTGYNEQFF.